Presented here are 22 T cell receptor beta chains from one specimen sequenced in a study of radiotherapy plus CTLA-4 blockade in lung cancer. Data came from immunoSEQ multiplex PCR; TCRdb stores just in-frame clones and leaves some out. The data show approximately 90,000 clones, with roughly 85% seen just once and around 0.8% held by the top ten. Sequencing was performed on peripheral blood, taken from a patient treated with radiotherapy plus ipilimumab. These receptor sequences come from a human donor with non-small cell lung cancer who had stable disease on radiotherapy plus ipilimumab.

The chain joins TRBV7-9 to TRBJ2-1; 7 nucleotides match TRBD1. From germline, CDR1 is SEHNR and CDR2 FQNEAQ (reference sequence). The junction had 3 bases not matched to a gene; V was cut back by 1 base and J by 3 bases. The CDR3 runs 15 residues. The CDR3 DNA sequence: TGTGCCAGCAGCTTAGGGGGACAGCTCTACAATGAGCAGTTCTTC. Protein product: CASSLGGQLYNEQFF.

The chain links TRBV9 to TRBJ2-1; 9 bases agree with TRBD2. This CDR3 has 16 residues. Germline CDR1 and CDR2: SGDLS and YYNGEE. V trimming: 0 bases; J trimming: 4 bases; junction bases outside the gene matches: 5. The CDR3 is CASSVGLAGPYNEQFF. The DNA of the CDR3 is TGTGCCAGCAGCGTAGGCCTAGCGGGGCCGTACAATGAGCAGTTCTTC.

The chain employs TRBV29-1 and TRBJ1-1, with D perhaps matching TRBD1 (6 bases). In germline, CDR1 is SQVTM, CDR2 ANQGSEA. Trimming took 8 bases from V and 7 from J, leaving 17 bases between them. This CDR3 has 12 amino acids. CDR3 nucleotide sequence: TGCAGCTGCTACAGGGAAGCCGATGAAGCTTTCTTT. It specifies CSCYREADEAFF.

The chain links TRBV7-6 to TRBJ2-5; 7 bases line up with TRBD1. Losses at the gene ends were 2 bases for V and 3 bases for J; bases not matched to a gene: 6. The CDR3 has 15 residues. Looked up from germline, CDR1 is SGHVS and CDR2 is FNYEAQ. Here the CDR3 DNA reads TGTGCCAGCAGCTTACCGAGGGGGCGAAAAGAGACCCAGTACTTC. It translates to CASSLPRGRKETQYF.

This chain links TRBV6-5 with TRBJ2-7; TRBD1 is a possible D gene (6 bases). Germline CDR1 is MNHEY and CDR2 is SVGAGI. The CDR3 length is 15 residues. Trimming left V 7 bases short and J 0 bases short, with 16 bases between. The DNA for the CDR3 is TGTGCCAGCAAACTAATACAGGGAAGCTCCTACGAGCAGTACTTC. Translated: CASKLIQGSSYEQYF.

The chain is built from TRBV7-2 and TRBJ2-7; D is unclear. This CDR3 comprises 16 residues. The germline V and J ends were trimmed by 5 bases and 6 bases, with 23 bases remaining between them. The germline V gene has CDR1 SGHTA and CDR2 FQGNSA. CDR3 nucleotides: TGTGCCAGCAGCCTTCACCCCGGGCAAGGGCAATCCGAGCAGTACTTC. Amino acid sequence: CASSLHPGQGQSEQYF. Full variable domain (missing parts from reference TRBV7-2 and TRBJ2-7): GAGVSQSPSNKVTEKGKDVELRCDPISGHTALYWYRQSLGQGLEFLIYFQGNSAPDKSGLPSDRFSAERTGGSVSTLTIQRTQQEDSAVYLCASSLHPGQGQSEQYFGPGTRLTVT.

CDR3 sequence reads: CASSLEPVETQYF. The CDR3 nucleotides are TGCGCCAGCAGCTTGGAACCCGTAGAGACCCAGTACTTC. The V gene is TRBV5-1, the J gene TRBJ2-5; D ambiguous. CDR1 is SGHRS, CDR2 YFSETQ, per germline. The CDR3 has 13 residues. Trimming cost V 0 bases and J 4 bases, with 7 bases left between them.

This chain connects TRBV27 to TRBJ2-1; D is possibly TRBD1 (5 bases). The CDR3 loop spans 14 amino acids. The germline V gene has CDR1 MNHEY and CDR2 SMNVEV (reference sequence). Trimming pared 4 bases from V and 5 bases from J, leaving 12 bases between. For the CDR3, the DNA is TGTGCCAGCAGTTCGTGGGGCAGAAACAATGAGCAGTTCTTC. This codes for CASSSWGRNNEQFF.

This rearrangement joins TRBV28 to TRBJ1-5, with D unresolved. The V end lost 3 bases, the J end lost 3 bases, and 12 bases lay between the germline ends. CDR3 size: 15 residues. Germline lookup yields CDR1 MDHEN and CDR2 SYDVKM. CDR3 DNA sequence: TGTGCCAGCAGTTTCCCCACTGCGATCAATCAGCCCCAGCATTTT. Protein: CASSFPTAINQPQHF.

This clone is medium-sized in the sample. The V gene is TRBV10-3, the J gene TRBJ1-3; weak D call: TRBD1 (6 bases). The CDR3 has 14 residues. V was shortened by 10 bases and J by 0 bases, with 13 bases between the two germline ends. CDR1 and CDR2 (germline): ENHRY, SYGVKD. The CDR3 DNA follows: TGTGCCACTGGGGACAATTCCTCTGGAAACACCATATATTTT. It translates to CATGDNSSGNTIYF.

The V call is TRBV10-3, the J call TRBJ2-1; 10 nucleotides line up with TRBD2. Trimming at V came to 5 bases and at J to 2 bases, leaving 9 bases not matched to a gene. Germline V lookup: CDR1 ENHRY, CDR2 SYGVKD. CDR3 length: 17 residues. CDR3 DNA: TGTGCCATCAGTCCTTCTAGCGGGAGTGGGACCTACAATGAGCAGTTCTTC. Amino acid sequence: CAISPSSGSGTYNEQFF.

The V call is TRBV6-1, the J call TRBJ2-7, with 10 bases fitting TRBD2. The CDR3 extends over 16 amino acids. The ends lost 2 bases at V and 4 bases at J; junction bases unmatched: 8. CDR1 is MNHNS and CDR2 is SASEGT in the germline V gene. DNA of the CDR3: TGTGCCAGCAGTGAAACACGGGCTAGCGGGAGATACGAGCAGTACTTC. Translated: CASSETRASGRYEQYF.

The chain couples TRBV12-5 to TRBJ2-5, with TRBD1 matching 8 bases. V trimming: 7 bases; J trimming: 5 bases; junction bases outside the gene matches: 9. The V gene's germline CDR1 is LGHNT and CDR2 FRNRAP. The CDR3 spans 14 residues. As DNA, the CDR3 is TGTGCTAGTGCCCCAAGGACAGGGTGGGAGACCCAGTACTTC. The encoded protein is CASAPRTGWETQYF.

The CDR3 nucleotides are TGTGCCAGCAGCGTAGCGTTAGCGGGAGTTGAGCAGTTCTTC. It specifies CASSVALAGVEQFF. The V call is TRBV9, the J call TRBJ2-1; 9 bases agree with TRBD2. Looked up from germline, CDR1 is SGDLS and CDR2 is YYNGEE. The CDR3 contains 14 residues. The V and J ends lost 0 bases and 9 bases, in that order; junction bases with no gene match: 4. Full variable domain (missing parts from reference TRBV9 and TRBJ2-1): DSGVTQTPKHLITATGQRVTLRCSPRSGDLSVYWYQQSLDQGLQFLIQYYNGEERAKGNILERFSAQQFPDLHSELNLSSLELGDSALYFCASSVALAGVEQFFGPGTRLTVL.

The V and J genes are TRBV2 and TRBJ2-2; D not resolved. The CDR3 sequence is 16 residues long. Germline V gene lookup returns CDR1 SNHLY and CDR2 FYNNEI. Deletions cut 6 bases from V and 1 base from J, with 15 bases between. The DNA for the CDR3 is TGTGCCAGCAGGCAATGGGCGGTGGGGAACACCGGGGAGCTGTTTTTT. Amino acids: CASRQWAVGNTGELFF.

V usage is TRBV10-1 and J usage is TRBJ1-1; D is perhaps TRBD1 (5 bases). Germline values: CDR1 WNHNN, CDR2 SYGVQD (reference sequence). CDR3 length: 13 residues. Trimming removed 6 bases from V and 5 bases from J, with 13 bases in between. DNA for the CDR3: TGCGCCAGCAGGTCCACGGGGGGTACTGAAGCTTTCTTT. Translated: CASRSTGGTEAFF.

This rearrangement joins TRBV7-9 to TRBJ2-1, with 8 nucleotides matching TRBD1. The CDR3 extends over 14 amino acids. The J segment lost 8 bases and the V segment lost 8 bases, leaving 11 bases of the junction unmatched. Germline CDR1 and CDR2: SEHNR and FQNEAQ (reference sequence). Written as DNA, the CDR3 is TGTGCCAGCCGGCGGTCAGGGGGCATTTATGAGCAGTTCTTC. This codes for CASRRSGGIYEQFF.

The chain has TRBV29-1 and TRBJ1-1; D remains unclear. CDR1 and CDR2 (germline): SQVTM, ANQGSEA. Trimming pared 8 bases from V and 0 bases from J, leaving 13 bases between. The CDR3 contains 13 residues. The CDR3: CSPLPDLNTEAFF. In DNA, the CDR3 is TGCAGCCCCCTCCCTGATTTGAACACTGAAGCTTTCTTT. Full variable domain (rest looked up from reference TRBV29-1 and TRBJ1-1): SAVISQKPSRDICQRGTSLTIQCQVDSQVTMMFWYRQQPGQSLTLIATANQGSEATYESGFVIDKFPISRPNLTFSTLTVSNMSPEDSSIYLCSPLPDLNTEAFFGQGTRLTVV.

By its share, this clone is medium-sized. The V call is TRBV14, the J call TRBJ2-7; D gene uncertain. Germline CDR1 reads SGHDN; CDR2 reads FVKESK. V was trimmed by 1 base and J by 5 bases, leaving 12 bases between them. This CDR3 comprises 14 residues. The CDR3 sequence is CASSQGSVLDEQYF. As DNA, the CDR3 is TGTGCCAGCAGCCAAGGGTCGGTCTTGGACGAGCAGTACTTC.

DNA of the CDR3: TGTGCCAGCAGTGGCTACAGTGCATCACCCCTCCACTTT. Its protein is CASSGYSASPLHF. The chain recombines TRBV27 with TRBJ1-6; the D is unclear. The CDR3 covers 13 residues. V dropped 5 bases and J dropped 10 bases, with 12 bases sitting between them. The germline V gene encodes CDR1 MNHEY and CDR2 SMNVEV (reference sequence).

The J gene is TRBJ2-1, the V gene TRBV9, with 7 bases matching TRBD1. Germline lookup yields CDR1 SGDLS and CDR2 YYNGEE. There are 15 residues in the CDR3. Trimming removed 4 bases from V and 4 bases from J; junction bases left unmatched: 8. The CDR3: CASSPGTDFYNEQFF. For the CDR3, the DNA is TGTGCCAGCAGCCCAGGGACAGACTTTTACAATGAGCAGTTCTTC.

The V and J genes are TRBV5-1 and TRBJ2-2; a weak D match, TRBD2 (5 bases). The germline gives CDR1 SGHRS, CDR2 YFSETQ. This CDR3 contains 14 residues. V was pared by 4 bases and J by 2 bases, with 9 bases between. The CDR3 spells CASSLRTNTGELFF. In nucleotides, the CDR3 is TGCGCCAGCAGCCTCCGGACTAACACCGGGGAGCTGTTTTTT.